This TCR beta chain was recovered during a study of shared clonotypes between healthy human individuals. Overall study context: Donor ages ranged 18 to 49 years: a couple of women, a few men.

This clone was picked up many times. Its antigen is still unknown. Other DNA variants within this sample encode the same CDR3. Regarding the study as a whole: Since donors were few, the genetic and exposure-history diversity represented was limited. Researchers sampled blood only, noting tissue repertoires likely differ.

V lost 3 bases to trimming and J lost 2 bases, with 4 bases between them. The CDR3 is made up of 11 amino acids. Germline CDR1 is GTSNPN and CDR2 is SVGIG (reference sequence). Each donor was a Caucasian adult residing in Nashville, Tennessee. The table came from immunoSEQ multiplex PCR; TCRdb's copy has only in-frame clones and leaves some out. The sample consists of approximately 940,000 clones, 76% of them appearing once. The TCR sequence derives from a man younger than 30 in good health. The material sequenced was memory CD4+ T cells sorted from blood. Subset reported: CD45RA-negative fraction. The V call is TRBV30, the J call TRBJ2-5, with D uncertain. This chain's CDR3 is CAWSDQETQYF. CDR3 DNA: TGTGCCTGGAGCGATCAAGAGACCCAGTACTTC.